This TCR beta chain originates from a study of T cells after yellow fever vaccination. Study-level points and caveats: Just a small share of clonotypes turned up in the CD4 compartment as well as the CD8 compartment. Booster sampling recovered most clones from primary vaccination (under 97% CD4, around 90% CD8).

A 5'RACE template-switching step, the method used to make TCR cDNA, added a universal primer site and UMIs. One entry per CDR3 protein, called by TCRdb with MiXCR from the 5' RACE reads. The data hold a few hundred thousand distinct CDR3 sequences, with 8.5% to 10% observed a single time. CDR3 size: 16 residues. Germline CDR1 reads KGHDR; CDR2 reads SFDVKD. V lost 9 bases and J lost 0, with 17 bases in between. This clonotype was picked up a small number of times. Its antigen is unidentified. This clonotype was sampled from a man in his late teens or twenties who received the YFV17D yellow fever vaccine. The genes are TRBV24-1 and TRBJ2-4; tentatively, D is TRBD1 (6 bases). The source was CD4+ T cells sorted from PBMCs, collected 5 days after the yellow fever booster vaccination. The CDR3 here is CATLGRQDLAKNIQYF. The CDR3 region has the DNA TGTGCCACCTTGGGGCGACAGGATCTAGCCAAAAACATTCAGTACTTC.